A selection of T cell receptor beta chains follows, all from one sample in a study of cytotoxic CD8 clonotypes in ibrutinib-treated CLL. Libraries were prepared by immunoSEQ multiplex PCR; TCRdb keeps only in-frame clonotypes and omits some of them. The profile shows approximately 100,000 clones, approximately 58% of them singletons. The material sequenced was PBMCs, taken after 24 months of ibrutinib treatment. Receptors were obtained from a human donor with chronic lymphocytic leukemia. Both conserved end residues are trimmed from each CDR3. Some rows have no size entry. The others give once, few or many, or a class for an expanded clone.

v_call | clone_size | cdr3_aa
TRBV6-4 | NA | ASSEKFNQPQH
TRBV7-2 | NA | ASTGGAHTEAF
TRBV25-1 | NA | ASTPPRRTDTQY
TRBV7-3 | NA | ASSLSASGGVETQY
TRBV2 | NA | ASILRGNTEAF
TRBV18 | few | ASSTDRGLEQY
TRBV30 | NA | AWSRGGPYGNTIY
TRBV5-6 | NA | ASSLTHSNQPQH
TRBV30 | once | AWSVRGGRAF
TRBV5-1 | few | ASSLDDYGYT
TRBV28 | NA | ASSPEGYYGYT
TRBV11-2 | NA | ASSSRMSAMNTEAF
TRBV11-2 | NA | ASSRALNYGYT
TRBV6-5 | NA | ASSYSILNTEAF
TRBV7-9 | NA | ASSRTSGGGNEQF
TRBV4-1 | few | ASSQDPRGALEKLF
TRBV7-3 | NA | ASSLGDIFTGELF
TRBV29-1 | few | SAGQMNTEAF
TRBV30 | few | AWSETTFSNQPQH
TRBV6-6 | once | ASSTRYFAPLH
TRBV25-1 | few | ASSVDRTGLGGYT
TRBV6-1 | NA | ATPGGVVDTQY
TRBV6-5 | NA | ASSYSNEMPDTQY
TRBV28 | once | ASSYDSAPQPQH
TRBV6-6 | NA | ASSTDKGPRPQH
TRBV25-1 | many | ASSDAGFNQPQH
TRBV5-1 | once | ASSLAVTGGYTEAF
TRBV6-5 | NA | ASSYTRQETQY
TRBV11-1 | once | ASSHLVDTGELF
TRBV11-2 | NA | ASSSTQGSGELF
TRBV4-2 | many | ASSLGWVTEAF
TRBV5-1 | NA | ASTQGASYEQY
TRBV25-1 | NA | ASSELQGHNSPLH
TRBV4-1 | few | ASSQETFTYEQY
TRBV6-5 | few | ASSYSGFYTGELF
TRBV6-4 | NA | ASKEQSATGELF
TRBV7-9 | NA | ASSLAEIQETQY
TRBV7-8 | many | ASSLLGTGSSGELF
TRBV7-9 | NA | ASSFAGEGGYT
TRBV4-2 | once | ASSQERTPPGDEQF
TRBV30 | NA | AWSPVSRDISYEQY
TRBV7-2 | many | ASSLGGADEQY
TRBV11-3 | once | ASSLGGYTRGREQF
TRBV11-3 | NA | ASSSSGGAWTDTQY
TRBV27 | few | ASSLSMLAGYEQY
TRBV6-6 | NA | ASSYIGGHNEKLF
TRBV6-5 | NA | ASSYSQNVEKLF
TRBV5-4 | many | ASSWGGRSGGGSGYT
TRBV7-2 | NA | ASSSRPHDTQY
TRBV30 | NA | AWSAQDGPWSPLH
TRBV6-5 | NA | ASSYRGSANEKLF
TRBV5-6 | few | ASRLRGTHQAGELF
TRBV5-5 | NA | ASSRGQQPSTDTQY
TRBV30 | NA | AWSAGQGGNYGYT
TRBV5-3 | many | ARSLRHRGTSTNEKLF